The clone carrying this T cell receptor beta chain has more than one count but fewer than ten. Assay used: immunoSEQ multiplex PCR; TCRdb lists only in-frame clones, some missing. The sample consists of about 70,000 clones, around 86% of them appearing once. The CDR3 length is 18 residues. J gave up 3 bases and V 5 bases, and 10 bases lay outside the gene matches. Germline CDR1 MDHEN, CDR2 SYDVKM. These data originate in a study of OX40 agonist ivuxolimab in advanced cancers. The sequences come from CD4+ or CD8+ T cells sorted from blood, collected in a trial of the OX40 agonist ivuxolimab. The chain couples TRBV28 to TRBJ2-7; TRBD2 matches 16 bases. The source is an adult with an advanced solid tumor such as melanoma, head and neck, liver or kidney cancer. The CDR3 coding sequence is TGTGCCAGCAGTAACCCGGGACTAGCGGGAGGGCTCAACTACGAGCAGTACTTC. The encoded protein is CASSNPGLAGGLNYEQYF.